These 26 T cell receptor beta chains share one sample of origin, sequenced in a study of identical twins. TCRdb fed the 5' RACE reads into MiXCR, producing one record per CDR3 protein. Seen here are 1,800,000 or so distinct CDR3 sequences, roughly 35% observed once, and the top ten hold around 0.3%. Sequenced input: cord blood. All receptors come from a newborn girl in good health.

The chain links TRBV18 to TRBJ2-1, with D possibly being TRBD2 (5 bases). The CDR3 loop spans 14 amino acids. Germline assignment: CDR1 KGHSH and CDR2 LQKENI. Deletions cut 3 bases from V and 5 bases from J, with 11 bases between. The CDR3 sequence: CASSPSSAHNEQFF. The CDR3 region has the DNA TGTGCCAGCTCACCGAGTAGCGCACACAATGAGCAGTTCTTC.

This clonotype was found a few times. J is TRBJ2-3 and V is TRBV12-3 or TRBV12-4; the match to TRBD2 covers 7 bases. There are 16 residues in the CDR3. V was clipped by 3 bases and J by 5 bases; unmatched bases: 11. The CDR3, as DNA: TGTGCCAGCAGTTTTTCAGCTAGCGGAAAGGGAGATACGCAGTATTTT. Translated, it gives CASSFSASGKGDTQYF.

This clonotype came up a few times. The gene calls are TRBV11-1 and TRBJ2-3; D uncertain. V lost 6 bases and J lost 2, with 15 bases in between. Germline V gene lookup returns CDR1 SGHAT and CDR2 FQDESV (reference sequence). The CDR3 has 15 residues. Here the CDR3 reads CASRHSKTPTDTQYF. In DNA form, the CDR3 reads TGTGCCAGCAGGCACTCTAAGACCCCCACAGATACGCAGTATTTT. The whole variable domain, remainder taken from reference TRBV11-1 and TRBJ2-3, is EAEVAQSPRYKITEKSQAVAFWCDPISGHATLYWYRQILGQGPELLVQFQDESVVDDSQLPKDRFSAERLKGVDSTLKIQPAELGDSAMYLCASRHSKTPTDTQYFGPGTRLTVL.

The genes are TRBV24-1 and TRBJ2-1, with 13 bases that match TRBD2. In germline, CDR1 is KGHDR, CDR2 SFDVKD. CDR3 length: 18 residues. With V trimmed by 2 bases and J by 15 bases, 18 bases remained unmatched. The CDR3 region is CATSDSFGPGLAGREWFF. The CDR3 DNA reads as TGTGCCACCAGTGATTCCTTTGGCCCGGGACTAGCGGGACGTGAGTGGTTCTTC.

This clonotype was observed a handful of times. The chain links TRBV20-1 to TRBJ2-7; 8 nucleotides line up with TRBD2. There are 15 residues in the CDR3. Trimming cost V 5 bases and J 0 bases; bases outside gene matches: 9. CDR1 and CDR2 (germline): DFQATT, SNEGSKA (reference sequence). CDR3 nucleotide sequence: TGCAGTGCTTCAAGATCCGGGGGGGTCTCCTACGAGCAGTACTTC. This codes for CSASRSGGVSYEQYF.

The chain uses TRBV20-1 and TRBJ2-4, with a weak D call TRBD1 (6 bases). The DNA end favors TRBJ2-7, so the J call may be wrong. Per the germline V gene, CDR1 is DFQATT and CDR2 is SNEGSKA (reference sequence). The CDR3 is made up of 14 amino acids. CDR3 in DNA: TGCAGTGCTGCTCTCCCTCTGGGGGCTCGCGAGCAGTACTTC. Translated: CSAALPLGAREQYF.

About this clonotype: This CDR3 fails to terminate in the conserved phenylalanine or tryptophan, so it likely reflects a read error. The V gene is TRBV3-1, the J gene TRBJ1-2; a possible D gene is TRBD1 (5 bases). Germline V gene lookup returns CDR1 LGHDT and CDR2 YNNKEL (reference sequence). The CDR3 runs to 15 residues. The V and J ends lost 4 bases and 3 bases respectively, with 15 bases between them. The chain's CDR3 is CASSPHYQGHYGYTL. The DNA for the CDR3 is TGTGCCAGCAGCCCCCATTATCAGGGTCACTATGGCTACACCTTA.

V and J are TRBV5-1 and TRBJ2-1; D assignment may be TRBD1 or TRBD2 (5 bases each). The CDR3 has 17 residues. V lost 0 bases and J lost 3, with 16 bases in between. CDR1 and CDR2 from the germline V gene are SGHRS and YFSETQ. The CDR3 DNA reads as TGCGCCAGCAGCTTGGATCCCGGGACCCCTATCTACAATGAGCAGTTCTTC. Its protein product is CASSLDPGTPIYNEQFF. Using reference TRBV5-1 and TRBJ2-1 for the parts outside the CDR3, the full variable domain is KAGVTQTPRYLIKTRGQQVTLSCSPISGHRSVSWYQQTPGQGLQFLFEYFSETQRNKGNFPGRFSGRQFSNSRSEMNVSTLELGDSALYLCASSLDPGTPIYNEQFFGPGTRLTVL.

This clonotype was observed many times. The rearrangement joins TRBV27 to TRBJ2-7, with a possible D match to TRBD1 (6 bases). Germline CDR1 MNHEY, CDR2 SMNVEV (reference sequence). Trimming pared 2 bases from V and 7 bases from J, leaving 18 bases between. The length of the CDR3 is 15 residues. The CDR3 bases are TGTGCCAGCAGTTTACGGGGCCGACAGGCCCTAGAGCAGTACTTC. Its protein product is CASSLRGRQALEQYF.

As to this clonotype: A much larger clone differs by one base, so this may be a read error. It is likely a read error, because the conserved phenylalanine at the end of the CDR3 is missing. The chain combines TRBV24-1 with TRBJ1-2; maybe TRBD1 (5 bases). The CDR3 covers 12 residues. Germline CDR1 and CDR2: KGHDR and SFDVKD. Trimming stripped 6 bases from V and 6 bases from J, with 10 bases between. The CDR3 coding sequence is TGTGCCACCAGTAGGGGAAGGGATGGCTACACCTGC. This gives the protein CATSRGRDGYTC.

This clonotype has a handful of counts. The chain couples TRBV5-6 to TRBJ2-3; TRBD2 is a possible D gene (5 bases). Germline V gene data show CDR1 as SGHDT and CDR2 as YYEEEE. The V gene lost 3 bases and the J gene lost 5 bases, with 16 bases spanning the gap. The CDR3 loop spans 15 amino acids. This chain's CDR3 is CASSYSPGSGDTQYF. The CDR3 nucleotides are TGTGCCAGCAGCTATTCGCCGGGGAGCGGAGATACGCAGTATTTT.

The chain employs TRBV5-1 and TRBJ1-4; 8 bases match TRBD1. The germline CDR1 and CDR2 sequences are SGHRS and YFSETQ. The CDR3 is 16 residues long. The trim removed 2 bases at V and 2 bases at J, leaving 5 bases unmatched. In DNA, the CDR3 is TGCGCCAGCAGCTTCGCAGGGGGCTTTACTAATGAAAAACTGTTTTTT. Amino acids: CASSFAGGFTNEKLFF.

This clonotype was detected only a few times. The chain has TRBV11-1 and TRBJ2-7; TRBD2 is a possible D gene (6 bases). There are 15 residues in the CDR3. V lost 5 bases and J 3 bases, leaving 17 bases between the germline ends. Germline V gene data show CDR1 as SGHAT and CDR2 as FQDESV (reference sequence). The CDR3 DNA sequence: TGTGCCAGCAGCGGCCGACTAGGGGCATTCTACGAGCAGTACTTC. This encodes CASSGRLGAFYEQYF. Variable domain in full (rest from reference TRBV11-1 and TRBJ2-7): EAEVAQSPRYKITEKSQAVAFWCDPISGHATLYWYRQILGQGPELLVQFQDESVVDDSQLPKDRFSAERLKGVDSTLKIQPAELGDSAMYLCASSGRLGAFYEQYFGPGTRLTVT.

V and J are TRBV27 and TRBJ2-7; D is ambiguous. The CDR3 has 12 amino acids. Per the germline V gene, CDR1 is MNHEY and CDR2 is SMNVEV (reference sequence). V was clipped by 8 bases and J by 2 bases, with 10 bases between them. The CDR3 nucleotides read TGTGCCAGCCCAGGACCCCCCTACGAGCAGTACTTC. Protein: CASPGPPYEQYF.

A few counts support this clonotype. The CDR3 coding sequence is TGTGCCAGCAAGCCCCAGGACTCCTCCTACGAGCAGTACTTC. Translated: CASKPQDSSYEQYF. This chain links TRBV12-3 or TRBV12-4 with TRBJ2-7; TRBD2 is a possible D gene (5 bases). The CDR3 is made up of 14 amino acids. With 7 bases removed from V and 0 bases from J, the gap between germline ends came to 13 bases.

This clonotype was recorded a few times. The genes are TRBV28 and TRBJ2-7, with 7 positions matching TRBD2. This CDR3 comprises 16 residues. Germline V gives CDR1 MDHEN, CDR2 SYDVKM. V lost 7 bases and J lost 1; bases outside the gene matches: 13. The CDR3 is CASTTRTGLPSYEQYF. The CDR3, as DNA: TGTGCCAGCACCACCCGAACGGGACTACCGTCCTACGAGCAGTACTTC.

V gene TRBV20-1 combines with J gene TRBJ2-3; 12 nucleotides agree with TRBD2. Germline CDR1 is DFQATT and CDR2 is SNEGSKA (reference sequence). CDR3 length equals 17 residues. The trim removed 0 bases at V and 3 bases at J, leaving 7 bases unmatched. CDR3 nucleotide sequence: TGCAGTGCTAGAGATGGTCTAGCGGGGGGGCCTACAGATACGCAGTATTTT. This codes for CSARDGLAGGPTDTQYF.

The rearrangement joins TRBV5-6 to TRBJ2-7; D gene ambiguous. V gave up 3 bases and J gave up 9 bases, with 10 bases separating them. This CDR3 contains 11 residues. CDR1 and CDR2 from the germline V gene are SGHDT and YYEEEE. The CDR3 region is CASSWDTVQYF. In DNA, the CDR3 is TGTGCCAGCAGCTGGGATACTGTGCAGTACTTC.

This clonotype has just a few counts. For the CDR3, the DNA is TGCAGTGCTAGAGGGAGCGGTAGCTCCTACGAGCAGTACTTC. Translation: CSARGSGSSYEQYF. J is TRBJ2-7 and V is TRBV20-1; D might be TRBD2 (5 bases). Trimming took off 1 base at V and 0 bases at J, with 10 bases between the two ends. Germline V CDR1 and CDR2: DFQATT, SNEGSKA (reference sequence). The CDR3 is made up of 14 amino acids.

As DNA, the CDR3 is TGTGCCACCAGCAGAGGTGCCAGGGTCCACGAGCAGTACTTC. This codes for CATSRGARVHEQYF. The chain joins TRBV15 to TRBJ2-7; perhaps TRBD1 as D (5 bases). CDR3 length equals 14 residues. Trimming shortened V by 1 base and J by 5 bases, and 12 bases separated the two germline ends. Germline V gives CDR1 LNHNV, CDR2 YYDKDF (reference sequence).

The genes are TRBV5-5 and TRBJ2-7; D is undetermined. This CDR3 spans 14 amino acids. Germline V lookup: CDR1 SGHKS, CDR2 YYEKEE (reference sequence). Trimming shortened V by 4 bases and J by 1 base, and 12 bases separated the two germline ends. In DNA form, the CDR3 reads TGTGCCAGCAGCCCTCAGCTCAGGTCCTACGAGCAGTACTTC. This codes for CASSPQLRSYEQYF.

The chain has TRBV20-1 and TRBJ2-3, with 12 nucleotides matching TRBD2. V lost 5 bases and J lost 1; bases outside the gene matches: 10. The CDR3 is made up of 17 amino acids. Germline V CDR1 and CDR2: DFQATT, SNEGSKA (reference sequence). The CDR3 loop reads CSALPASGGVGTDTQYF. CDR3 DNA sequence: TGCAGTGCTCTGCCGGCTAGCGGGGGGGTCGGCACAGATACGCAGTATTTT.

For the CDR3, the DNA is TGTGCCAGCAGCCCCTGGACAAGGGCTGAAAACACCATATATTTT. It translates to CASSPWTRAENTIYF. The V and J genes are TRBV11-2 and TRBJ1-3; possible D gene TRBD1, 5 bases. Per germline, CDR1 SGHAT and CDR2 FQNNGV. Trimming cost V 5 bases and J 6 bases, with 17 bases left between them. This CDR3 is 15 amino acids long.

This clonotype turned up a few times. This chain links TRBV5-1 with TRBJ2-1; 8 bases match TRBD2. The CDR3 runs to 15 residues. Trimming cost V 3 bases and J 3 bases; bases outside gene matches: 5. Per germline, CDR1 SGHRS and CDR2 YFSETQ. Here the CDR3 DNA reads TGCGCCAGCAGCTCAGCGGGAGCTGACTACAATGAGCAGTTCTTC. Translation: CASSSAGADYNEQFF. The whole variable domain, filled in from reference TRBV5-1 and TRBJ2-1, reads KAGVTQTPRYLIKTRGQQVTLSCSPISGHRSVSWYQQTPGQGLQFLFEYFSETQRNKGNFPGRFSGRQFSNSRSEMNVSTLELGDSALYLCASSSAGADYNEQFFGPGTRLTVL.

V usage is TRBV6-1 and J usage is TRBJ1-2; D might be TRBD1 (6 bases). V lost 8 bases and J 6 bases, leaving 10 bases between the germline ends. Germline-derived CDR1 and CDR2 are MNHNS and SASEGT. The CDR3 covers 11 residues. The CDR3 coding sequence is TGTGCCAGCGCCGGGACAAATGGCTACACCTTC. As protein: CASAGTNGYTF.

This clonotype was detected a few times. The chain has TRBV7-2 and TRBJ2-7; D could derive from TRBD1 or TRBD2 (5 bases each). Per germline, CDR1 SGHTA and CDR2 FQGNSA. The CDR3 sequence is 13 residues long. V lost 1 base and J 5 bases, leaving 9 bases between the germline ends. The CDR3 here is CASSLGGNDEQYF. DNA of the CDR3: TGTGCCAGCAGCTTAGGGGGGAACGACGAGCAGTACTTC.